These 26 T cell receptor beta chains were sequenced from one sample in a study of blood T cell repertoires in COVID-19 (dated by TCRdb to the early 2020s). Libraries came from the immunoSEQ multiplex PCR assay. As stored in TCRdb, this immuneACCESS dataset retains in-frame rearrangements with V and J assigned. A fraction of the clones does not appear; measured against another copy, unresolved V genes explain less than half of the discrepancy, and the remainder lacks a known reason. This sample comprises 310,000 or so clones, 80% to 90% of them detected only once. In total, the top ten clones hold 1% to 1.5% of the sample. The sequenced sample consisted of peripheral blood. The origin of the receptors is a woman aged 45 to 65 with acute or convalescent COVID-19.

The V and J genes are TRBV4-1 and TRBJ2-5, with D possibly being TRBD2 (6 bases). The CDR3 runs 14 residues. Deletions cut 1 base from V and 5 bases from J, with 11 bases between. CDR1 and CDR2 from the germline V gene are MGHRA and YSYEKL. The CDR3 sequence is CASSQVAGPETQYF. The CDR3 DNA is TGCGCCAGCAGCCAAGTTGCGGGACCGGAGACCCAGTACTTC.

V is TRBV5-4 and J is TRBJ1-3, with 8 bases aligning to TRBD1. V lost 4 bases and J lost 4; bases outside the gene matches: 7. Germline CDR1 SGHNT, CDR2 YYREEE (reference sequence). The CDR3 runs to 15 residues. The DNA of the CDR3 is TGTGCCAGCAGCCCGGACAGGGTAGCCGGAAACACCATATATTTT. Amino acids: CASSPDRVAGNTIYF.

The chain combines TRBV14 with TRBJ1-2; 9 bases are shared with TRBD1. This CDR3 is 14 amino acids long. Germline assignment: CDR1 SGHDN and CDR2 FVKESK. V gave up 1 base and J gave up 4 bases; unmatched junction bases: 1. CDR3 in amino acids: CASSQGTGVYGYTF. The CDR3, as DNA: TGTGCCAGCAGCCAAGGGACAGGGGTCTATGGCTACACCTTC.

This chain uses TRBV5-1 with TRBJ2-7, with 8 bases identical to TRBD1. This CDR3 is 15 amino acids long. The trim removed 1 base at V and 4 bases at J, leaving 7 bases unmatched. The germline V gene encodes CDR1 SGHRS and CDR2 YFSETQ. Here the CDR3 DNA reads TGCGCCAGCAGCTTGTCGGGGGACAGGAGATACGAGCAGTACTTC. Translating gives CASSLSGDRRYEQYF.

V and J are TRBV5-1 and TRBJ1-1; D unresolved. The CDR3 spans 13 residues. The V and J ends lost 4 bases and 3 bases respectively, with 10 bases between them. CDR1 SGHRS and CDR2 YFSETQ come from the germline V gene. CDR3 protein: CASSPTEDTEAFF. CDR3 DNA: TGCGCCAGCAGCCCCACCGAGGACACTGAAGCTTTCTTT.

The CDR3 loop reads CASSQPGTSGYTDTQYF. CDR3 in DNA: TGCGCCAGCAGCCAGCCCGGGACTAGCGGTTACACAGATACGCAGTATTTT. This sequence joins TRBV5-1 and TRBJ2-3, with 11 bases aligning to TRBD2. V lost 4 bases to trimming and J lost 2 bases; unmatched junction nucleotides: 9. The CDR3 consists of 17 residues. Germline V gives CDR1 SGHRS, CDR2 YFSETQ.

The chain carries TRBV5-1 and TRBJ2-5; D possibly corresponds to TRBD2 (6 bases). The CDR3 is 15 residues long. Germline V gene sequence: CDR1 SGHRS, CDR2 YFSETQ. The V end was cut by 4 bases, the J end by 3 bases, with 16 bases between. The CDR3 DNA is TGCGCCAGCAGCCTTGGACTAATCGGTGAAGAGACCCAGTACTTC. As protein: CASSLGLIGEETQYF. The whole variable domain, remainder taken from reference TRBV5-1 and TRBJ2-5, is KAGVTQTPRYLIKTRGQQVTLSCSPISGHRSVSWYQQTPGQGLQFLFEYFSETQRNKGNFPGRFSGRQFSNSRSEMNVSTLELGDSALYLCASSLGLIGEETQYFGPGTRLLVL.

The chain recombines TRBV2 with TRBJ2-5; the D is unclear. CDR1 is SNHLY, CDR2 FYNNEI, per germline. The V gene lost 6 bases and the J gene lost 1 base, with 12 bases spanning the gap. The CDR3 runs to 14 residues. The CDR3 is CASRRGAFQETQYF. The CDR3 DNA sequence: TGTGCCAGCAGGCGAGGAGCCTTCCAAGAGACCCAGTACTTC.

This rearrangement joins TRBV9 to TRBJ1-3; D call uncertain. Germline CDR1 reads SGDLS; CDR2 reads YYNGEE. Trimming pared 4 bases from V and 0 bases from J, leaving 5 bases between. The CDR3 contains 13 residues. CDR3 DNA sequence: TGTGCCAGCAGCTCTCTCTCTGGAAACACCATATATTTT. The encoded protein is CASSSLSGNTIYF.

V is TRBV2 and J is TRBJ2-3, with 8 bases aligning to TRBD1. This CDR3 is built from 13 residues. The V gene's germline CDR1 is SNHLY and CDR2 FYNNEI. V shed 6 bases, J shed 2 bases, and the junction held 1 base outside the gene matches. The CDR3 coding sequence is TGTGCCAGCAGGACAGGGGCCACAGATACGCAGTATTTT. Its translation: CASRTGATDTQYF.

The gene calls are TRBV18 and TRBJ2-1; D ambiguous. Germline CDR1 and CDR2: KGHSH and LQKENI. CDR3 length: 13 amino acids. Trimming shortened V by 3 bases and J by 4 bases, and 7 bases separated the two germline ends. CDR3 bases: TGTGCCAGCTCACCGACACTTTACAATGAGCAGTTCTTC. It specifies CASSPTLYNEQFF. The variable domain in full, with the rest retrieved from reference TRBV18 and TRBJ2-1, is NAGVMQNPRHLVRRRGQEARLRCSPMKGHSHVYWYRQLPEEGLKFMVYLQKENIIDESGMPKERFSAEFPKEGPSILRIQQVVRGDSAAYFCASSPTLYNEQFFGPGTRLTVL.

This sequence joins TRBV7-2 and TRBJ2-3; unclear D gene. Germline V lookup: CDR1 SGHTA, CDR2 FQGNSA. V lost 3 bases and J lost 5, with 12 bases in between. This CDR3 has 14 residues. For the CDR3, the DNA is TGTGCCAGCAGCTTTAGTGGTTCGGGAGATACGCAGTATTTT. Encoded protein: CASSFSGSGDTQYF. Looking up the rest from reference TRBV7-2 and TRBJ2-3 gives the full variable domain: GAGVSQSPSNKVTEKGKDVELRCDPISGHTALYWYRQSLGQGLEFLIYFQGNSAPDKSGLPSDRFSAERTGGSVSTLTIQRTQQEDSAVYLCASSFSGSGDTQYFGPGTRLTVL.

This sequence joins TRBV6-5 and TRBJ1-2; unclear D gene. Germline assignment: CDR1 MNHEY and CDR2 SVGAGI. V dropped 4 bases and J dropped 8 bases, with 11 bases sitting between them. The CDR3 is 12 residues long. DNA for the CDR3: TGTGCCAGCAGTTCCGGCCCGGGAGGCTACACCTTC. It encodes CASSSGPGGYTF.

The CDR3 DNA sequence: TGTGCCAGCACCATCCCCGGACAGGGCTACGGCTACACCTTC. Protein product: CASTIPGQGYGYTF. V gene TRBV28 combines with J gene TRBJ1-2; TRBD1 agrees at 8 bases. The CDR3 runs 14 residues. With V trimmed by 7 bases and J by 8 bases, 12 bases remained unmatched. Germline loops: CDR1 MDHEN, CDR2 SYDVKM.

This rearrangement joins TRBV29-1 to TRBJ1-2, with TRBD1 matching over 8 bases. The junction had 11 bases not matched to a gene; V was cut back by 7 bases and J by 7 bases. Germline V gene data show CDR1 as SQVTM and CDR2 as ANQGSEA. The CDR3 sequence is 13 residues long. CDR3 DNA sequence: TGCAGCGCCCTTTTACAGGGGGGCCTTGGCTACACCTTC. It codes for CSALLQGGLGYTF.

The chain uses TRBV27 and TRBJ2-3, with a weak D call TRBD2 (5 bases). V shed 6 bases and J shed 2 bases, with 12 bases lying between them. Germline V lookup: CDR1 MNHEY, CDR2 SMNVEV (reference sequence). CDR3 length equals 14 residues. Written as DNA, the CDR3 is TGTGCCAGCAGACCGGTCGGGGACACAGATACGCAGTATTTT. Translated, it gives CASRPVGDTDTQYF.

This chain uses TRBV7-2 with TRBJ2-1; no definite D call. CDR3 size: 13 residues. The V gene's germline CDR1 is SGHTA and CDR2 FQGNSA. Trimming shortened V by 1 base and J by 15 bases, and 16 bases separated the two germline ends. The CDR3 DNA reads as TGTGCCAGCAGCTTAGAACGCGTACTCCCTGGGTTCTTC. Encoded protein: CASSLERVLPGFF.

J is TRBJ1-5 and V is TRBV7-8; possible D gene TRBD1, 6 bases. Per the germline V gene, CDR1 is SGHVS and CDR2 is FQNEAQ. Trimming shortened V by 5 bases and J by 1 base, and 12 bases separated the two germline ends. CDR3 length: 15 residues. The CDR3: CASSQTGISNQPQHF. The CDR3 coding sequence is TGTGCCAGCAGCCAAACAGGGATCAGCAATCAGCCCCAGCATTTT.

The gene calls are TRBV2 and TRBJ1-6, with D perhaps TRBD1 (6 bases). The CDR3 has 14 residues. CDR1 SNHLY and CDR2 FYNNEI come from the germline V gene. The V gene lost 1 base and the J gene lost 8 bases, with 9 bases spanning the gap. The CDR3 reads CASSEEGGYSPLHF. The CDR3 DNA reads as TGTGCCAGCAGTGAAGAGGGGGGGTATTCACCCCTCCACTTT.

The gene calls are TRBV6-5 and TRBJ2-3; TRBD1 might be the D (6 bases). This CDR3 contains 15 residues. Germline loops: CDR1 MNHEY, CDR2 SVGAGI. The ends were cut back, 1 base at V and 5 bases at J, with 13 bases in the middle. In DNA, the CDR3 is TGTGCCAGCAGTTACTATCGTGGGGGCCGAGATACGCAGTATTTT. Its protein is CASSYYRGGRDTQYF.

The chain is built from TRBV10-3 and TRBJ2-1, with 10 bases aligning to TRBD2. The V gene end was trimmed by 6 bases and the J gene end by 8 bases; junction bases not matched to a gene: 7. CDR3 length: 14 amino acids. Per germline, CDR1 ENHRY and CDR2 SYGVKD. DNA for the CDR3: TGTGCCATCAGGAACACAGCGGGGGGGGATGAGCAGTTCTTC. This codes for CAIRNTAGGDEQFF.

This clone was counted between two and nine times. The chain uses TRBV23-1 and TRBJ1-2; D is perhaps TRBD1 (5 bases). TRBV23-1 is identified as an open reading frame with a role that is uncertain. The length of the CDR3 is 17 residues. Trimming shortened V by 1 base and J by 2 bases, and 17 bases separated the two germline ends. The CDR3 region is CASSQYVPQAKNYGYTF. The DNA for the CDR3 is TGCGCCAGCAGTCAATATGTCCCACAGGCGAAGAACTATGGCTACACCTTC.

This sequence joins TRBV29-1 and TRBJ2-1; TRBD2 might be the D (6 bases). The V gene lost 6 bases and the J gene lost 8 bases, with 20 bases spanning the gap. The germline V gene encodes CDR1 SQVTM and CDR2 ANQGSEA. There are 14 residues in the CDR3. The CDR3 nucleotides read TGCAGCGTCGAGGACTACCGCCTGGCCGATGAGCAGTTCTTC. It encodes CSVEDYRLADEQFF.

The V call is TRBV18, the J call TRBJ2-7; D perhaps matches TRBD2 (5 bases). Between the trimmed V and J ends, which lost 3 bases and 2 bases, there was a span of 14 bases. This CDR3 is built from 15 residues. Germline loops: CDR1 KGHSH, CDR2 LQKENI. The CDR3: CASSPTIRAPYEQYF. As DNA, the CDR3 is TGTGCCAGCTCACCGACTATACGGGCCCCCTACGAGCAGTACTTC. Full variable domain (rest looked up from reference TRBV18 and TRBJ2-7): NAGVMQNPRHLVRRRGQEARLRCSPMKGHSHVYWYRQLPEEGLKFMVYLQKENIIDESGMPKERFSAEFPKEGPSILRIQQVVRGDSAAYFCASSPTIRAPYEQYFGPGTRLTVT.

The J gene is TRBJ2-3, the V gene TRBV5-1; 10 nucleotides line up with TRBD2. The CDR3 is 17 residues long. V shed 4 bases and J 6 bases; nucleotides not matched to a gene: 14. Germline CDR1 reads SGHRS; CDR2 reads YFSETQ. CDR3 sequence reads: CASSLGLAALKGDTQYF. The CDR3 region has the DNA TGCGCCAGCAGCCTCGGACTAGCGGCTTTAAAAGGGGATACGCAGTATTTT.

This clone was seen only a few times. The rearrangement uses TRBV11-2 and TRBJ1-4, with 7 positions matching TRBD1. Germline V CDR1 and CDR2: SGHAT, FQNNGV. Trimming took 5 bases from V and 2 from J; bases not matched to a gene: 11. This CDR3 comprises 17 residues. CDR3 in DNA: TGTGCCAGCAGCACCGCTACTAGACAGGGCACTAATGAAAAACTGTTTTTT. It codes for CASSTATRQGTNEKLFF. The whole variable domain, filled in from reference TRBV11-2 and TRBJ1-4, reads EAGVAQSPRYKIIEKRQSVAFWCNPISGHATLYWYQQILGQGPKLLIQFQNNGVVDDSQLPKDRFSAERLKGVDSTLKIQPAKLEDSAVYLCASSTATRQGTNEKLFFGSGTQLSVL.